The entry that follows covers one T cell receptor beta chain sequence. Antigen specificity is unknown. Its ends do not fully match the called genes, so a read error is possible. The sample comes from a study of blood T cells in healthy people across ages. Then a second PCR, running about 6 to 12 cycles, was carried out with a sample-barcoded 5' primer and a J-beta primer mix. TCRdb re-called the 5' RACE reads through MiXCR, storing one row per CDR3 protein. This sample yields around 800,000 distinct CDR3 sequences, of which around 50% are seen a single time; roughly 18% belongs to the top ten. General study results and limits: A roughly linear age-dependent decrease characterized TCR beta diversity per million T cells. The percentage of naive T cells correlated strongly with TCR beta diversity. Diversity was estimated from one million T cells, and these estimates were considered underestimates.

The sample taken for sequencing was blood. This clonotype was obtained from an elderly man in good health.

The CDR3 reads CASSVDGTYNERFF. DNA of the CDR3: TGTGCCAGCAGCGTAGACGGTACCTACAATGAGCGGTTCTTC. The chain has TRBV9 and TRBJ2-1; no clear D gene. Germline V gives CDR1 SGDLS, CDR2 YYNGEE. CDR3 length equals 14 residues.